The 14 T cell receptor beta chains below all came from one sample that was sequenced in a study of chronic HIV infection and antiretroviral therapy. TCRdb recomputed calls from the 5' RACE reads with MiXCR, one row per CDR3 protein. Altogether about 31,000 distinct CDR3 sequences are present, about 8.6% being singletons, with the ten largest covering about 2.4%. The sample taken for sequencing was peripheral blood. Receptors originate from an adult who had HIV and had not received antiretroviral therapy, or was an uninfected healthy control (not recorded which).

J is TRBJ2-1 and V is TRBV29-1; tentative D call: TRBD1 (6 bases). The germline V gene has CDR1 SQVTM and CDR2 ANQGSEA. V was pared by 6 bases and J by 7 bases, with 10 bases between. This CDR3 region has 11 residues. The CDR3 sequence is CSVVDSNEQFF. CDR3 coding DNA: TGCAGCGTCGTGGACAGTAATGAGCAGTTCTTC.

This clonotype was detected ten times or more. V is TRBV20-1 and J is TRBJ2-2; D call uncertain. Germline loops: CDR1 DFQATT, CDR2 SNEGSKA (reference sequence). Trimming shortened V by 0 bases and J by 1 base, and 3 bases separated the two germline ends. This CDR3 comprises 13 residues. In DNA, the CDR3 is TGCAGTGCTAGAGATGGGAACACCGGGGAGCTGTTTTTT. This gives the protein CSARDGNTGELFF.

The CDR3 loop is CSVEWDSFNTGELFF. The CDR3 region has the DNA TGCAGCGTAGAATGGGACAGTTTTAACACCGGGGAGCTGTTTTTT. The gene calls are TRBV29-1 and TRBJ2-2, with 7 bases identical to TRBD1. This CDR3 comprises 15 residues. V dropped 6 bases and J dropped 2; count of bases not matched to a gene: 9. Per the germline V gene, CDR1 is SQVTM and CDR2 is ANQGSEA.

This clonotype was seen ten or more times. The CDR3 DNA is TGTGCCAGCAGCGACTCGACTAGCGGGGCGAACAACAATGAGCAGTTCTTC. This codes for CASSDSTSGANNNEQFF. The rearrangement links TRBV7-9 to TRBJ2-1, with TRBD2 matching over 11 bases. CDR3 length: 17 amino acids. Trimming removed 5 bases from V and 5 bases from J; junction bases left unmatched: 11. Germline CDR1 is SEHNR and CDR2 is FQNEAQ (reference sequence).

The chain combines TRBV10-3 with TRBJ2-2; 8 bases match TRBD1. Germline V gene sequence: CDR1 ENHRY, CDR2 SYGVKD. J lost 6 bases, V lost 4 bases, and 7 bases had no gene match. This CDR3 region has 15 residues. CDR3 region: CAISGQGRLPGELFF. Written as DNA, the CDR3 is TGTGCCATCAGTGGACAGGGGAGGCTTCCCGGGGAGCTGTTTTTT.

Ten or more counts support this clonotype. CDR3 amino acids: CASSPWLGTAGYEQYF. The CDR3 nucleotides are TGTGCCAGCAGCCCTTGGTTGGGGACGGCGGGGTACGAGCAGTACTTC. This chain uses TRBV3-1 with TRBJ2-7; D may be TRBD2 (6 bases). The germline gives CDR1 LGHDT, CDR2 YNNKEL (reference sequence). V lost 4 bases and J lost 4, with 20 bases in between. CDR3 length: 16 amino acids.

This clonotype turned up a few times. The chain combines TRBV21-1 with TRBJ1-1. TRBV21-1 is listed as a pseudogene. The CDR3 is made up of 13 amino acids. CDR3 in DNA: TGTGCCAGCAGCAAACAGTTGAACACTGAAGCTTTCTTT. Its protein is CASSKQLNTEAFF.

This chain connects TRBV5-6 to TRBJ1-4, with D tentatively TRBD1 (6 bases). The CDR3 consists of 17 residues. V was trimmed by 4 bases and J by 4 bases, leaving 20 bases between them. Germline V lookup: CDR1 SGHDT, CDR2 YYEEEE. CDR3 amino acids: CASSPTGAEVDNEKLFF. Here the CDR3 DNA reads TGTGCCAGCAGCCCCACGGGGGCGGAGGTGGATAATGAAAAACTGTTTTTT.

The rearrangement links TRBV29-1 to TRBJ2-3, with D perhaps TRBD2 (5 bases). Germline V lookup: CDR1 SQVTM, CDR2 ANQGSEA. The CDR3 has 16 amino acids. Deletions cut 2 bases from V and 2 bases from J, with 17 bases between. The CDR3 DNA is TGCAGCGTTGAATCTGTGAGTTCGACTATCACAGATACGCAGTATTTT. Its translation: CSVESVSSTITDTQYF.

This clonotype has a handful of counts. The CDR3 region is CATSDFYYGYTF. The CDR3 coding sequence is TGTGCCACCAGTGATTTTTACTATGGCTACACCTTC. This sequence joins TRBV24-1 and TRBJ1-2; D unresolved. The V gene's germline CDR1 is KGHDR and CDR2 SFDVKD. The CDR3 sequence is 12 residues long. Trimming removed 1 base at V and 3 bases at J, with 2 bases between.

This clonotype was seen a few times. The chain carries TRBV5-1 and TRBJ2-2; TRBD1 agrees at 7 bases. The V segment lost 0 bases and the J segment 0 bases; nucleotides outside the gene matches: 11. The CDR3 has 19 residues. Germline values: CDR1 SGHRS, CDR2 YFSETQ. CDR3 residues: CASSLDSGQTYANTGELFF. The CDR3 coding sequence is TGCGCCAGCAGCTTGGATTCGGGACAGACATACGCGAACACCGGGGAGCTGTTTTTT.

This clonotype was counted a few times. The rearrangement links TRBV10-2 to TRBJ2-2; 8 bases match TRBD2. This CDR3 has 17 amino acids. With V trimmed by 5 bases and J by 3 bases, 11 bases remained unmatched. Germline CDR1 reads WSHSY; CDR2 reads SAAADI. This CDR3 reads CASSLLWAAGDTGELFF. CDR3 nucleotide sequence: TGCGCCAGCAGTCTCCTTTGGGCAGCGGGAGACACCGGGGAGCTGTTTTTT.

This clonotype appeared many times. V is TRBV27 and J is TRBJ1-1; D gene uncertain. CDR1 is MNHEY and CDR2 is SMNVEV in the germline V gene (reference sequence). The V and J ends lost 4 bases and 4 bases respectively, with 19 bases between them. This CDR3 contains 16 residues. DNA for the CDR3: TGTGCCAGCAGTTACCAACCGTCCGTTTGGGGCACTGAAGCTTTCTTT. It codes for CASSYQPSVWGTEAFF.

This clonotype was picked up many times. The V call is TRBV18, the J call TRBJ1-6, with TRBD1 matching 9 bases. This CDR3 region has 15 residues. Unmatched junction bases numbered 11, after V lost 4 bases and J lost 13 bases. Germline CDR1 KGHSH, CDR2 LQKENI. Written as DNA, the CDR3 is TGTGCCAGCTCACAAGGGGACAGGGTGTTATCCCCCCTCCACTTT. Residues: CASSQGDRVLSPLHF.